The entry below gives a single TCR beta chain sequence along with its context. This receptor's antigen is unknown. No per-base quality is available; no much larger clone lies one base away. The meaning of the sample's time point label: after hematopoietic stem cell transplant. PRAID featured prominent immunodeficiency alongside autoinflammation. T-cell subsets (conventional T cells, CD8+ T cells, regulatory T cells, T follicular helper cells) were sorted before TRB sequencing. This sample was included in a study of stem cell transplantation in POMP-related autoinflammatory disease (dated by TCRdb to about 2021). Turning to the overall study: The study hypothesized that defective thymoproteasomes impair MHC class I-dependent CD8+ T-cell differentiation and positive selection, skewing the TRB repertoire. Before transplant, patients showed CD4+ naive T-cell skewing, low CD8+ T-cell proportions, and reduced T-cell cytokine secretion. DNA chimerism analysis after transplant demonstrated 100% donor engraftment of neutrophils and platelets for up to one year. The effect of POMP deficiency on T-cell receptor beta repertoire diversity and CDR3 characteristics was assessed by high-throughput TRB sequencing. Summary of the overall study and its limitations: The number of unique TRB V-J gene pairings was restricted in PRAID patients. The trend toward lower diversity and increased clonality in PRAID patients was statistically significant only for regulatory T cells. PRAID patients trended toward lower TRB diversity and higher clonality across all analyzed T-cell subsets.

A distance of 9 bases separates the germline ends of V and J, which lose 0 bases and 3 bases respectively. The cysteine opens and the phenylalanine closes a CDR3 of 14 amino acids. The entry retains the CDR3 DNA only, 42 bases that are in frame from base 1. As encoded in the germline V gene, CDR1 is LGHNA while CDR2 is YSLEER. Library preparation used the immunoSEQ multiplex PCR assay. Per the source publication's procedure: Shannon entropy, which takes clonal size distribution into account, was used to quantify repertoire diversity. The Gini-Simpson index (Simpson_1-D) was used to measure inequality of clonotype distribution. What TCRdb holds here is the immuneACCESS table cut down to in-frame rearrangements. Part of the clones is not present; checked against another copy, under half of the missing clones reflect an unresolved V gene, and the others are unexplained. The DNA gave D and trimming, while V, J and clone size come from that table. The sample table shows some 4,900 clones, and 92% are seen once. Over 2% of the sample rests with the top ten.

The sequence was obtained from a human patient with POMP-related autoinflammation and immune dysregulation (PRAID). Following transplantation, T cells from the graft donor may be among those present. This material consisted of CD8+ T cells from PBMCs, taken after stem cell transplantation. Recombination linked TRBV4-3 to TRBJ2-7; TRBD2 is possibly the D segment (5 matching bases). The CDR3 sequence is CASSQDRADYEQYF. The DNA sequence is TGCGCCAGCAGCCAAGATCGAGCGGACTACGAGCAGTACTTC.